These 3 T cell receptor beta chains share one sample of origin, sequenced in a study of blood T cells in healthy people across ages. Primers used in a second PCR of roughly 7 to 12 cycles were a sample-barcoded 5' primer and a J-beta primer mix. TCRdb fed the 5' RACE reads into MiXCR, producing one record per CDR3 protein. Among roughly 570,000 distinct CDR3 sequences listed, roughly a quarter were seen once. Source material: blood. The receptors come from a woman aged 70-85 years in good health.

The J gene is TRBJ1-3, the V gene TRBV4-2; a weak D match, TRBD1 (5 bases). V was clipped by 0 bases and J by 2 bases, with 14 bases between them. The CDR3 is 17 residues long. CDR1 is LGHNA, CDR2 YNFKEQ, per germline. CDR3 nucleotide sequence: TGTGCCAGCAGCCAAGAAAGGGACGGGGGGGCTGGAAACACCATATATTTT. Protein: CASSQERDGGAGNTIYF.

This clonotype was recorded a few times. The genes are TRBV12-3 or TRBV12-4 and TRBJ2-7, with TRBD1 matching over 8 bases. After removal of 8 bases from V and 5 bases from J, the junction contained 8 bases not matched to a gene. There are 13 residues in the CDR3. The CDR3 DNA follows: TGTGCCAGCGCACGACAGGGGTCCGACGAGCAGTACTTC. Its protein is CASARQGSDEQYF.

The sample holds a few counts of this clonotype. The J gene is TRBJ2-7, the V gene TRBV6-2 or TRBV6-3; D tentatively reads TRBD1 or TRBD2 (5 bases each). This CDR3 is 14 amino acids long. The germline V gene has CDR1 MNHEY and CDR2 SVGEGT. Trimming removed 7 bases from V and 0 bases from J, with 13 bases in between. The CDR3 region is CASTQGRLSYEQYF. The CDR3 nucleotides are TGTGCCAGCACCCAGGGACGGCTCTCCTACGAGCAGTACTTC.